The present entry profiles one T cell receptor beta chain with its context. Sequencing used immunoSEQ multiplex PCR; TCRdb keeps in-frame clones, though not all of them. The data hold 80,000 to 100,000 clones, with over 85% observed a single time. Trimming removed 4 bases at V and 8 bases at J, with 9 bases between. Looked up from germline, CDR1 is LGHDT and CDR2 is YNNKEL (reference sequence). CDR3 length: 13 amino acids. The entry originates in a study of control samples from healthy donors and cancer patients. The receptor comes from a human donor in good health. The donor label of this sample is uncertain. The specimen sequenced was blood. The chain couples TRBV3-1 (or the pseudogene TRBV3-2) to TRBJ1-6, with D hard to call. The CDR3 coding sequence is TGTGCCAGCAGCCCCCGGGAGTATTCACCCCTCCACTTT. Translated, it gives CASSPREYSPLHF.